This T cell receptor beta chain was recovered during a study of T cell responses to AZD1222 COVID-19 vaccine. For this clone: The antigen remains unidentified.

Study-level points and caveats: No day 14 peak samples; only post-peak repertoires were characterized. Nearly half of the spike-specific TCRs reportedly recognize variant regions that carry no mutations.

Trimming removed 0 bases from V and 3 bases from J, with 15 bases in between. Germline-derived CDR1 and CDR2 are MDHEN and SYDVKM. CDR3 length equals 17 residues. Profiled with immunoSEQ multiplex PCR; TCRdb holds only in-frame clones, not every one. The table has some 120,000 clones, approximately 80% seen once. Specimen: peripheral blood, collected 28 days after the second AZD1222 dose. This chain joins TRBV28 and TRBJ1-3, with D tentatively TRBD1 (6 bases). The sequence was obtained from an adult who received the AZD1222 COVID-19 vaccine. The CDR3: CASSLWSRRQVGNTIYF. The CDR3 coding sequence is TGTGCCAGCAGTTTATGGAGCAGGAGACAGGTTGGAAACACCATATATTTT.